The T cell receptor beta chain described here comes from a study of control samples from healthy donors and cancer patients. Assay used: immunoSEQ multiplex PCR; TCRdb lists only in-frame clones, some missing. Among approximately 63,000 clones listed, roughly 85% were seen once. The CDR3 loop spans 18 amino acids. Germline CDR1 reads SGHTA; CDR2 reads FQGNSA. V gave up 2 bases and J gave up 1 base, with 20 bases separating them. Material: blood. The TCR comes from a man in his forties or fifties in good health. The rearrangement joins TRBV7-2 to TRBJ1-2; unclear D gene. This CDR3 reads CASSLSASRIKYNYGYTF. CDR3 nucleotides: TGTGCCAGCAGCTTATCGGCCAGCCGAATAAAATATAACTATGGCTACACCTTC.